Following are 5 T cell receptor beta chains from one sample sequenced in a study of T-cell reconstitution after alpha-beta-depleted transplantation in children. Construction of the TCRbeta library involved unique molecular identifiers. One entry per CDR3 protein results from TCRdb running MiXCR on the PCR reads. The sample shows some 300,000 distinct CDR3 sequences, 10% of them seen only once. This specimen consisted of PBMCs from the stem cell graft donor, obtained from the stem cell graft. Receptors originate from a human donor who donated a stem cell graft to a child with acute lymphoblastic leukemia.

This clonotype was detected only a few times. V and J are TRBV7-3 and TRBJ2-1; the match to TRBD2 covers 12 bases. Germline V gene data show CDR1 as SGHTA and CDR2 as FQGTGA. J was trimmed by 6 bases and V by 2 bases; bases with no gene match: 5. This CDR3 comprises 16 residues. CDR3 nucleotides: TGTGCCAGCAGCTTAGGGGCGGGACTAGCGGGCAATGAGCAGTTCTTC. Translated: CASSLGAGLAGNEQFF.

This clonotype was seen a few times. This chain joins TRBV11-2 and TRBJ2-7; D not certain. Trimming took off 1 base at V and 3 bases at J, with 10 bases between the two ends. The CDR3 has 14 residues. From germline, CDR1 is SGHAT and CDR2 FQNNGV. The CDR3 region is CASSLAHTNYEQYF. The CDR3 DNA reads TGTGCCAGCAGCTTAGCCCATACCAACTACGAGCAGTACTTC.

A word on this clonotype: With a much larger clone just one base away, this may be a read error. V is TRBV28 and J is TRBJ2-7; no clear D gene. Germline lookup yields CDR1 MDHEN and CDR2 SYDVKM. V was trimmed by 4 bases and J by 3 bases, leaving 13 bases between them. This CDR3 region has 14 residues. CDR3 amino acids: CASSSYLPGYEQYF. CDR3 coding DNA: TGTGCCAGCAGTTCATATCTCCCGGGCTACGAGCAGTACTTC.

This clonotype was seen more than once but under ten times. V gene TRBV7-9 combines with J gene TRBJ2-3, with 9 positions matching TRBD1. The CDR3 is 17 amino acids. J lost 0 bases, V lost 6 bases, and 10 bases had no gene match. CDR1 SEHNR and CDR2 FQNEAQ come from the germline V gene (reference sequence). In DNA, the CDR3 is TGTGCCAGCAGAGCCAGGACAGGGGAGTCCAGCACAGATACGCAGTATTTT. Translated: CASRARTGESSTDTQYF. Complete variable domain (other parts from reference TRBV7-9 and TRBJ2-3): DTGVSQNPRHKITKRGQNVTFRCDPISEHNRLYWYRQTLGQGPEFLTYFQNEAQLEKSRLLSDRFSAERPKGSFSTLEIQRTEQGDSAMYLCASRARTGESSTDTQYFGPGTRLTVL.

This clonotype has more than one count but fewer than ten. V is TRBV19 and J is TRBJ2-7; no reliable D call. The CDR3 spans 12 residues. Trimming pared 5 bases from V and 7 bases from J, leaving 12 bases between. Germline CDR1 reads LNHDA; CDR2 reads SQIVND (reference sequence). The CDR3: CASSVRKGEQYF. The CDR3 region has the DNA TGTGCCAGTAGTGTCCGGAAGGGTGAGCAGTACTTC.